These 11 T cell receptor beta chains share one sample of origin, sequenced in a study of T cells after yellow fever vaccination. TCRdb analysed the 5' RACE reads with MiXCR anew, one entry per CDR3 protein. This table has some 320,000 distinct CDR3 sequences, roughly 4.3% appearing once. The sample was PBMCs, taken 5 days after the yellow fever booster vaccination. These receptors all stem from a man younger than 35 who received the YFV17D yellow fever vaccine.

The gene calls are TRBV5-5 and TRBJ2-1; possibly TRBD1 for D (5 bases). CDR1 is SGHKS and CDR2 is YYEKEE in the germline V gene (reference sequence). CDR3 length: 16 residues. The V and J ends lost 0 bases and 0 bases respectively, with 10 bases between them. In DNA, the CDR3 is TGTGCCAGCAGCTTGGGGTTTAGGGGCTCCTACAATGAGCAGTTCTTC. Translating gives CASSLGFRGSYNEQFF.

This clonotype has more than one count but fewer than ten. The CDR3 bases are TGTGCCACCAGTGATCGACAGGGGGGAAATGAGCAGTTCTTC. Its protein is CATSDRQGGNEQFF. The genes are TRBV24-1 and TRBJ2-1; 9 bases map to TRBD1. J was trimmed by 7 bases and V by 3 bases; bases with no gene match: 3. The CDR3 spans 14 residues. Germline CDR1 is KGHDR and CDR2 is SFDVKD.

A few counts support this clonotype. CDR3 amino acids: CASSAIVGAGANVLTF. The CDR3 DNA is TGTGCCAGCAGCGCCATCGTGGGGGCTGGGGCCAACGTCCTGACTTTC. This sequence joins TRBV11-2 and TRBJ2-6; D tentatively reads TRBD1 or TRBD2 (5 bases each). CDR3 length: 16 amino acids. Germline lookup yields CDR1 SGHAT and CDR2 FQNNGV. V lost 5 bases and J lost 2, with 13 bases in between.

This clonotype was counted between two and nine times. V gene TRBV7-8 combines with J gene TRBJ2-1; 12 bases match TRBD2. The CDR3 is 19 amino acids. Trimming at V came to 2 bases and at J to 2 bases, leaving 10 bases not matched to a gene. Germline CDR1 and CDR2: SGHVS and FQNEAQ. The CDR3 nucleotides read TGTGCCAGCAGCTTAATAGCTAGCGGGGGGGACGGTGCCTACAATGAGCAGTTCTTC. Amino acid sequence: CASSLIASGGDGAYNEQFF.

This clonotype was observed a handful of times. CDR3: CSASKQGYEQYF. In DNA form, the CDR3 reads TGCAGTGCTAGTAAACAGGGCTACGAGCAGTACTTC. V and J are TRBV20-1 and TRBJ2-7; D is perhaps TRBD1 (6 bases). The CDR3 is 12 amino acids. Trimming pared 3 bases from V and 3 bases from J, leaving 9 bases between. Per the germline V gene, CDR1 is DFQATT and CDR2 is SNEGSKA (reference sequence).

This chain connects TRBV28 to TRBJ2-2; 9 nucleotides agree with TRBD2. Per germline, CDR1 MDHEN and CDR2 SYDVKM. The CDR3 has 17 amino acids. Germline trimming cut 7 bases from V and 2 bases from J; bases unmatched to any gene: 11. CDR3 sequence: CASKGSVAGANTGELFF. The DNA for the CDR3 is TGTGCCAGCAAGGGGTCCGTAGCGGGGGCTAACACCGGGGAGCTGTTTTTT.

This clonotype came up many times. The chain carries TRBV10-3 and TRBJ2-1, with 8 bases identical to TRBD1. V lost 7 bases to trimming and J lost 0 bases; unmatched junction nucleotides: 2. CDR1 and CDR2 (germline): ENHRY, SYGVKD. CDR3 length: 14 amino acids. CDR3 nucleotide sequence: TGTGCCATCACCGGACAGGGCTCCTACAATGAGCAGTTCTTC. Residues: CAITGQGSYNEQFF.

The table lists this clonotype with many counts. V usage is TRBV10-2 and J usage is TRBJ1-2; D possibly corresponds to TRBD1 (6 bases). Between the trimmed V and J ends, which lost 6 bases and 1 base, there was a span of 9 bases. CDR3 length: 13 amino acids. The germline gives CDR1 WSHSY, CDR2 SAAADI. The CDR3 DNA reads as TGCGCCAGCAGGGGGGGCGGTAACTATGGCTACACCTTC. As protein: CASRGGGNYGYTF.

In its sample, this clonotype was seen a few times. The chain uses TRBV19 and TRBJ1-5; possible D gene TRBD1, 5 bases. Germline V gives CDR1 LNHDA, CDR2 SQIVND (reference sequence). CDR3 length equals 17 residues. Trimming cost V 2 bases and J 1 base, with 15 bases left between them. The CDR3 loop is CASSILRPDRSNQPQHF. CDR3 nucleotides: TGTGCCAGTAGTATACTCCGACCAGACAGAAGCAATCAGCCCCAGCATTTT.

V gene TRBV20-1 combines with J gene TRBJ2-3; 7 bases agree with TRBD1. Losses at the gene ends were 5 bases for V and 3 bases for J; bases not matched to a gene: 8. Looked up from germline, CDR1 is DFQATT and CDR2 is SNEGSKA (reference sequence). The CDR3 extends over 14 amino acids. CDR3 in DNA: TGCAGTGCTCGACAGGGACCCGGGACAGATACGCAGTATTTT. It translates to CSARQGPGTDTQYF.

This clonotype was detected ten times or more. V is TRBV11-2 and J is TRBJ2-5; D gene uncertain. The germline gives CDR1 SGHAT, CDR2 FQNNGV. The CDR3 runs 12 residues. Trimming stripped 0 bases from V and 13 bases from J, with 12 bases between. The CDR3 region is CASSLDYGSLYF. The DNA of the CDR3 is TGTGCCAGCAGCTTAGATTACGGCTCGTTGTACTTC.